Listed here are 9 T cell receptor beta chains from one sample, sequenced in a study of CD8 T cells in Susac syndrome. An input of about 0.5 to 1 ug of RNA was subjected to reverse transcription using random hexamers. One entry per CDR3 protein results from TCRdb running MiXCR on the immunoSEQ multiplex PCR reads. This table holds approximately 180,000 distinct CDR3 sequences, nearly 97% found once. The specimen sequenced was CD4+ T cells from PBMCs. The source is a human donor with multiple sclerosis.

The chain is built from TRBV3-1 and TRBJ2-1; TRBD1 matches 9 bases. The CDR3 covers 16 residues. Looked up from germline, CDR1 is LGHDT and CDR2 is YNNKEL (reference sequence). Losses at the gene ends were 4 bases for V and 10 bases for J; bases not matched to a gene: 14. The CDR3 bases are TGTGCCAGCAGCCTCCCGCGAGACAGGGGGTTCGTAGAGCAGTTCTTC. This codes for CASSLPRDRGFVEQFF.

J is TRBJ2-1 and V is TRBV7-2; D is perhaps TRBD2 (6 bases). The CDR3 is 14 amino acids. The germline V gene encodes CDR1 SGHTA and CDR2 FQGNSA. With 5 bases removed from V and 8 bases from J, the gap between germline ends came to 16 bases. CDR3 sequence: CASSTPRGTDEQFF. CDR3 coding DNA: TGTGCCAGCAGCACCCCCCGGGGGACTGATGAGCAGTTCTTC.

The chain's CDR3 is CASSHRTGDTDTQYF. DNA of the CDR3: TGTGCCAGCAGCCACCGGACTGGCGACACAGATACGCAGTATTTT. The genes are TRBV7-3 and TRBJ2-3, with D possibly being TRBD2 (5 bases). Per the germline V gene, CDR1 is SGHTA and CDR2 is FQGTGA. This CDR3 is 15 amino acids long. Between the trimmed V and J ends, which lost 5 bases and 2 bases, there was a span of 14 bases.

The rearrangement joins TRBV6-2 or TRBV6-3 to TRBJ2-1, with D uncertain. V lost 7 bases and J lost 2, with 12 bases in between. The CDR3 is 14 amino acids. The germline V gene has CDR1 MNHEY and CDR2 SVGEGT. CDR3 region: CASTFGQAYNEQFF. The DNA of the CDR3 is TGTGCCAGCACTTTTGGGCAGGCCTACAATGAGCAGTTCTTC.

The chain has TRBV28 and TRBJ1-2; no reliable D call. The CDR3 covers 12 residues. Looked up from germline, CDR1 is MDHEN and CDR2 is SYDVKM. Trimming left V 5 bases short and J 8 bases short, with 12 bases between. Here the CDR3 DNA reads TGTGCCAGCAGTCTTTCCATGAAGGGCTACACCTTC. It yields the protein CASSLSMKGYTF.

The CDR3 region has the DNA TGCAGCGGACAGGGGGACCTTACTAGCACAGATACGCAGTATTTT. Translation gives CSGQGDLTSTDTQYF. The chain employs TRBV29-1 and TRBJ2-3, with 9 bases fitting TRBD1. Trimming cost V 7 bases and J 0 bases; bases outside gene matches: 8. CDR1 is SQVTM, CDR2 ANQGSEA, per germline. CDR3 size: 15 residues.

V and J are TRBV28 and TRBJ2-7; tentative D call: TRBD2 (6 bases). The CDR3 consists of 15 residues. The ends were cut back, 7 bases at V and 6 bases at J, with 22 bases in the middle. CDR1 is MDHEN and CDR2 is SYDVKM in the germline V gene. The CDR3, as DNA: TGTGCCAGCACCATGGGGGGAACGGCTCGGGTCGAGCAGTACTTC. The encoded protein is CASTMGGTARVEQYF.

The chain uses TRBV20-1 and TRBJ2-7; D not resolved. Germline V lookup: CDR1 DFQATT, CDR2 SNEGSKA (reference sequence). V lost 0 bases and J 3 bases, leaving 6 bases between the germline ends. The CDR3 is 12 residues long. CDR3 nucleotide sequence: TGCAGTGCTAGAGATCGCAACTACGAGCAGTACTTC. Its protein is CSARDRNYEQYF.

V gene TRBV25-1 combines with J gene TRBJ2-7; TRBD2 is a possible D gene (6 bases). With 2 bases removed from V and 2 bases from J, the gap between germline ends came to 7 bases. This CDR3 spans 13 amino acids. Germline V lookup: CDR1 MGHDK, CDR2 SYGVNS. DNA for the CDR3: TGTGCCAGCAGTGAAGGGGGGACCTACGAGCAGTACTTC. Its translation: CASSEGGTYEQYF.